Here is one TCR beta chain with its context. Original processing methods: Amplification from reference gene primers served as the basis for estimated nucleated cell counts. The assay was immunoSEQ multiplex PCR, and TCRdb's table has in-frame clones only and misses some. The DNA gave D and trimming, while V, J and clone size come from that table. The sample records around 230,000 clones, about nine tenths being singletons. These data are taken from a study of blood T cell repertoires in COVID-19. Followed longitudinally, the Seattle patients had been enrolled during active infection. Per germline, CDR1 SGHTA and CDR2 FQGTGA. The CDR3 runs 13 residues. V dropped 3 bases and J dropped 6; count of bases not matched to a gene: 4.

The chain has TRBV7-3 and TRBJ1-2; TRBD1 agrees at 7 bases. This TCR was recovered from a man in his fifties or sixties with COVID-19, enrolled during active disease. The specimen was peripheral blood. CDR3 in DNA: TGTGCCAGCAGCTTCGGCAGGGGGGATGGCTACACCTTC. Its translation: CASSFGRGDGYTF.